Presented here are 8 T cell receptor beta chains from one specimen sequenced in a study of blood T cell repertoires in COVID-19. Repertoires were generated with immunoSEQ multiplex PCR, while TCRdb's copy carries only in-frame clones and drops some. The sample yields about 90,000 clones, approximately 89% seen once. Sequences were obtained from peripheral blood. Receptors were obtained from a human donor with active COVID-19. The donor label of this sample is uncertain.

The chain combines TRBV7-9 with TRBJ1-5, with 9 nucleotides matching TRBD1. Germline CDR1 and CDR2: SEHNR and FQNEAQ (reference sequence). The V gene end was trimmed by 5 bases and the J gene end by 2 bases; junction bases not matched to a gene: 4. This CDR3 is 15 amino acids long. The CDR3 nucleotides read TGTGCCAGCAGCAATACAGGGGGCCGCAATCAGCCCCAGCATTTT. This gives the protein CASSNTGGRNQPQHF.

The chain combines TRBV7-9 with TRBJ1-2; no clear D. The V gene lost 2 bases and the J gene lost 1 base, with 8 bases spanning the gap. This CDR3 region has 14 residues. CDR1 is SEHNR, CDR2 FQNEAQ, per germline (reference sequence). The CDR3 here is CASSLTVNNYGYTF. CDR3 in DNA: TGTGCCAGCAGCTTAACGGTCAATAACTATGGCTACACCTTC.

CDR3: CASSRTGTGSYEQYF. DNA for the CDR3: TGTGCCAGCAGTAGAACCGGGACAGGCTCCTACGAGCAGTACTTC. The chain uses TRBV27 and TRBJ2-7, with TRBD1 matching 8 bases. Germline loops: CDR1 MNHEY, CDR2 SMNVEV (reference sequence). V trimming: 5 bases; J trimming: 0 bases; junction bases outside the gene matches: 6. This CDR3 is 15 amino acids long.

CDR3 amino acids: CASSPPRGLNEQFF. CDR3 nucleotides: TGTGCCAGCTCACCCCCGAGGGGGCTGAATGAGCAGTTCTTC. The chain couples TRBV18 to TRBJ2-1, with 7 bases that match TRBD1. The CDR3 has 14 residues. Per the germline V gene, CDR1 is KGHSH and CDR2 is LQKENI. Unmatched junction bases numbered 6, after V lost 3 bases and J lost 7 bases.

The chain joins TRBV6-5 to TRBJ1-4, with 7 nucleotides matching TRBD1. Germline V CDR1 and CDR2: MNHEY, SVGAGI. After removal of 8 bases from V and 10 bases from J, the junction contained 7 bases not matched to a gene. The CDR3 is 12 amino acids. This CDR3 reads CASGQGEAKLFF. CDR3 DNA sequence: TGTGCCAGCGGTCAGGGGGAAGCAAAACTGTTTTTT.

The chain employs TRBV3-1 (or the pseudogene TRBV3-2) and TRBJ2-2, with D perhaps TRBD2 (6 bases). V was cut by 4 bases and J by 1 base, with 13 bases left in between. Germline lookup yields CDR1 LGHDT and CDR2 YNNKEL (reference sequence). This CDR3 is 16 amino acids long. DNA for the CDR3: TGTGCCAGCAGCCTAGGAGCGGGTATGAACACCGGGGAGCTGTTTTTT. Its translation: CASSLGAGMNTGELFF.

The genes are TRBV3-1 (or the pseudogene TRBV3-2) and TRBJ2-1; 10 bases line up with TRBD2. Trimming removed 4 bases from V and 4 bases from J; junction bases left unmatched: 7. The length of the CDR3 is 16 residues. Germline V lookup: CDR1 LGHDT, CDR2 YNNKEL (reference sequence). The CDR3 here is CASSPELAGKYNEQFF. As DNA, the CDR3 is TGTGCCAGCAGCCCGGAACTAGCGGGGAAGTACAATGAGCAGTTCTTC.

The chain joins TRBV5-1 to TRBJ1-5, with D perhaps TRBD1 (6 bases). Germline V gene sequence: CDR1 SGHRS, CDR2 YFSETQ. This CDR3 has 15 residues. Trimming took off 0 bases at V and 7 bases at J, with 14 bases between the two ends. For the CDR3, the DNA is TGCGCCAGCAGCTTGGAGGGGGTGGGGGAGCAGCCCCAGCATTTT. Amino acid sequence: CASSLEGVGEQPQHF.